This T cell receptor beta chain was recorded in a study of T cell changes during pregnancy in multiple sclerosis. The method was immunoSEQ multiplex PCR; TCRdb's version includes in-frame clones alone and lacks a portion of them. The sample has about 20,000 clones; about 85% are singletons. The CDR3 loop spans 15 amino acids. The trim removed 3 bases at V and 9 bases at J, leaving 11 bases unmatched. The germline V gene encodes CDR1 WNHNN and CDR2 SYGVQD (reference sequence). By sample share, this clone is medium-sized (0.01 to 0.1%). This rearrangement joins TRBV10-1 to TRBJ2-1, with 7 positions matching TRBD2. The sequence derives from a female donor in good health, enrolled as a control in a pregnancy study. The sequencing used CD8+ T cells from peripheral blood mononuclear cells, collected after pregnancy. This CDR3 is CASSERVSGLAEQFF. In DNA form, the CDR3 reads TGCGCCAGCAGTGAACGCGTTAGCGGGTTAGCTGAGCAGTTCTTC.